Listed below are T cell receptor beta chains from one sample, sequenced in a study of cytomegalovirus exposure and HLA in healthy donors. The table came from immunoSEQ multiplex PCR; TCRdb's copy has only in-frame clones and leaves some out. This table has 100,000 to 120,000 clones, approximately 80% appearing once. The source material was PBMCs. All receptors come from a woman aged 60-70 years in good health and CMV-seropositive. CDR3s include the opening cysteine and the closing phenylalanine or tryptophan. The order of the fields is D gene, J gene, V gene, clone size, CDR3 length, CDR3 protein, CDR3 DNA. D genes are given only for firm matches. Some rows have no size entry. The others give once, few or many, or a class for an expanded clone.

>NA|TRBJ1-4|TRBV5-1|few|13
CASSLQGGEKLFF
TGCGCCAGCAGCTTGCAGGGCGGTGAAAAACTGTTTTTT
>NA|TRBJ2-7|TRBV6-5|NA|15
CASSYSRQDNYEQYF
TGTGCCAGCAGTTACTCCCGACAGGATAACTACGAGCAGTACTTC
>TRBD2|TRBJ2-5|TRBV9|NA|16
CASSVESGRAGETQYF
TGTGCCAGCAGCGTAGAGAGCGGGAGGGCGGGAGAGACCCAGTACTTC
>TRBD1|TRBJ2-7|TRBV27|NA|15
CASSIRQGPYYEQYF
TGTGCCAGCAGTATAAGACAGGGGCCATACTACGAGCAGTACTTC
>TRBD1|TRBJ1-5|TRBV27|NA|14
CASSYGTGGQPQHF
TGTGCCAGCAGCTATGGGACAGGTGGACAGCCCCAGCATTTT
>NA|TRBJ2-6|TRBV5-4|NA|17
CASGRGGGLAGANVLTF
TGTGCCAGCGGACGTGGGGGGGGCTTGGCTGGGGCCAACGTCCTGACTTTC
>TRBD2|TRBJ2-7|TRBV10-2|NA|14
CASSETSVTYEQYF
TGCGCCAGCAGTGAGACTAGCGTGACCTACGAGCAGTACTTC
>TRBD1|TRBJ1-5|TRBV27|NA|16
CASSFLSTGMGQPQHF
TGTGCCAGCAGTTTTCTCTCGACAGGGATGGGGCAGCCCCAGCATTTT
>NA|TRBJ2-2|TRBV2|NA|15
CASSDRPTNTGGLFF
TGTGCCAGCAGTGACAGGCCGACGAACACCGGGGGGCTGTTTTTT
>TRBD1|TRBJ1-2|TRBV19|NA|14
CASSGTARGWGYTF
TGTGCCAGTAGTGGGACAGCCCGCGGTTGGGGCTACACCTTC
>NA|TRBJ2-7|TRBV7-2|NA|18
CASSLAGLASWGSYEQYF
TGTGCCAGCAGCTTAGCCGGTCTAGCGTCTTGGGGGTCCTACGAGCAGTACTTC
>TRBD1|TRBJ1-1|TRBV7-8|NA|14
CASSSAGGSTEAFF
TGTGCCAGCAGCTCAGCAGGGGGAAGCACTGAAGCTTTCTTT
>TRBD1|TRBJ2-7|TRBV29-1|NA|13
CSVGNRGLYEQYF
TGCAGCGTCGGAAACAGGGGGCTCTACGAGCAGTACTTC